The clone carrying this T cell receptor (beta chain) was recorded at least ten times. No antigen is known for it. The length of the CDR3 is 14 residues. CDR1 is SGHVS, CDR2 FQNEAQ, per germline. The V segment lost 1 base and the J segment 5 bases; nucleotides outside the gene matches: 4. This record belongs to a study of T cell repertoires in cytomegalovirus infection. Study details: CMV infection plus the matching HLA type was flagged by public TCR beta signatures.

Study-wide results and caveats: Ex vivo, HLA-C-restricted CMV-specific TCR beta clonotypes prevailed over the rest of the response. Cumulative public TCR beta family frequency identified carriers of CMV plus the relevant HLA.

Each CDR3 protein is one row after TCRdb ran MiXCR on the reads. This table holds 200,000 to 300,000 distinct CDR3 sequences, roughly 13% found once. This sequence was found in a human donor in good health (CMV status not recorded). Some clones in this sample may be carry-over from other donors' samples. This chain uses TRBV7-8 with TRBJ1-2; 7 bases fit TRBD1. Source material: PBMCs. CDR3 in DNA: TGTGCCAGCAGCTTAGGTCCAGGGGGGTATGGCTACACCTTC. It codes for CASSLGPGGYGYTF.